The source of this TCR beta chain is a study of beta chain features in type 1 diabetes. The study's findings and limits: All four CD4+ subsets of Type 1 diabetes patients contained TCRB CDR3s that were moderately but significantly shorter.

With regard to this clone: Its antigen is undetermined.

The CDR3 consists of 17 residues. J was trimmed by 6 bases and V by 4 bases; bases with no gene match: 13. Germline-derived CDR1 and CDR2 are SGHDN and FVKESK. Sorted populations all had greater than 95% purity. The sequenced template was cDNA made from the entire isolated RNA. Here immunoSEQ multiplex PCR was the method, and the copy in TCRdb shows in-frame clones only, minus some. The sample has around 650,000 clones, under 15% seen once. J is TRBJ2-2 and V is TRBV14; the match to TRBD2 covers 8 bases. The source of this sequence is a man aged 25-45 years with type 1 diabetes. Input material: naive CD4+ T cells from blood. As DNA, the CDR3 is TGTGCCAGCAGCCCAACCGTCGGGACTAGTATCTCCGGGGAGCTGTTTTTT. Translating gives CASSPTVGTSISGELFF.